Listed here are 19 T cell receptor beta chains from one sample, sequenced in a study of T cells in narcolepsy. TCRdb's table, derived via immunoSEQ multiplex PCR, lists solely in-frame clones and lacks some. This table holds about 27,000 clones, more than 75% found once. Sequencing was carried out using CD45RA- memory CD4+ T cells from PBMCs. The origin of the receptors is a human donor with narcolepsy.

This chain uses TRBV7-9 with TRBJ1-2; D is undetermined. Trimming cost V 1 base and J 0 bases, with 3 bases left between them. The CDR3 is 13 amino acids. Looked up from germline, CDR1 is SEHNR and CDR2 is FQNEAQ (reference sequence). The chain's CDR3 is CASSLDANYGYTF. The DNA for the CDR3 is TGTGCCAGCAGCTTAGACGCTAACTATGGCTACACCTTC.

The CDR3: CASSELSRGTGNTIYF. CDR3 coding DNA: TGTGCCAGCAGTGAACTAAGTAGGGGAACTGGAAACACCATATATTTT. The chain employs TRBV6-1 and TRBJ1-3, with D perhaps matching TRBD1 (5 bases). V lost 2 bases and J 2 bases, leaving 13 bases between the germline ends. The CDR3 spans 16 residues. Germline CDR1 and CDR2: MNHNS and SASEGT.

The chain joins TRBV6-5 to TRBJ1-3; D remains unclear. V lost 0 bases to trimming and J lost 0 bases, with 9 bases between them. The CDR3 runs to 16 residues. Germline V gene lookup returns CDR1 MNHEY and CDR2 SVGAGI. This chain's CDR3 is CASSYSIRSSGNTIYF. The CDR3 region has the DNA TGTGCCAGCAGTTACTCGATTAGGTCCTCTGGAAACACCATATATTTT.

This clone was detected only once. The gene calls are TRBV2 and TRBJ2-6, with unresolved D. Trimming took 6 bases from V and 0 from J, leaving 3 bases between them. This CDR3 spans 13 amino acids. Germline lookup yields CDR1 SNHLY and CDR2 FYNNEI. CDR3 region: CASRVSGANVLTF. The CDR3 DNA reads TGTGCCAGCAGGGTCTCTGGGGCCAACGTCCTGACTTTC. The full variable domain, its missing parts supplied by reference TRBV2 and TRBJ2-6, is EPEVTQTPSHQVTQMGQEVILRCVPISNHLYFYWYRQILGQKVEFLVSFYNNEISEKSEIFDDQFSVERPDGSNFTLKIRSTKLEDSAMYFCASRVSGANVLTFGAGSRLTVL.

This chain connects TRBV7-6 to TRBJ2-5, with D perhaps TRBD2 (5 bases). Germline V CDR1 and CDR2: SGHVS, FNYEAQ. With 5 bases removed from V and 2 bases from J, the gap between germline ends came to 18 bases. The CDR3 contains 16 residues. The CDR3 reads CASSGYRGPRQETQYF. The CDR3 DNA follows: TGTGCCAGCAGCGGGTACCGGGGTCCGAGGCAAGAGACCCAGTACTTC.

The chain combines TRBV5-5 with TRBJ1-2; D is uncertain. The V gene's germline CDR1 is SGHKS and CDR2 YYEKEE (reference sequence). The CDR3 totals 15 residues. Trimming cost V 2 bases and J 3 bases, with 14 bases left between them. The CDR3 sequence: CASSLRADTYYGYTF. The DNA for the CDR3 is TGTGCCAGCAGCTTAAGGGCCGACACCTACTATGGCTACACCTTC.

The chain is built from TRBV29-1 and TRBJ1-1; tentative D call: TRBD1 (5 bases). There are 13 residues in the CDR3. Per the germline V gene, CDR1 is SQVTM and CDR2 is ANQGSEA. The V gene lost 5 bases and the J gene lost 1 base, with 11 bases spanning the gap. CDR3 in amino acids: CSVRDGGNTEAFF. The CDR3 DNA reads as TGCAGCGTTAGGGACGGGGGGAACACTGAAGCTTTCTTT.

This chain links TRBV7-9 with TRBJ2-1; 12 bases align to TRBD2. Germline V gene sequence: CDR1 SEHNR, CDR2 FQNEAQ (reference sequence). V trimming: 2 bases; J trimming: 9 bases; junction bases outside the gene matches: 8. This CDR3 comprises 16 residues. Here the CDR3 DNA reads TGTGCCAGCAGCTTACGGGCTAGCGGGGGGGCGGCTGAGCAGTTCTTC. It yields the protein CASSLRASGGAAEQFF.

This chain uses TRBV11-3 with TRBJ2-5; 9 positions agree with TRBD2. The J call is in doubt because the DNA end fits TRBJ2-7 better. This CDR3 is 16 amino acids long. The germline V gene has CDR1 SGHNT and CDR2 YENEEA. The CDR3 sequence is CASSLIFQRGAYEQYF. The CDR3 DNA reads as TGTGCCAGCAGCTTAATCTTCCAGCGGGGGGCCTACGAGCAGTACTTC.

The J gene is TRBJ2-3, the V gene TRBV10-3, with D possibly being TRBD1 (5 bases). This CDR3 contains 16 residues. Germline V gene data show CDR1 as ENHRY and CDR2 as SYGVKD. Trimming shortened V by 4 bases and J by 2 bases, and 16 bases separated the two germline ends. The CDR3 protein is CAISGTGDTFTDTQYF. As DNA, the CDR3 is TGTGCCATCAGTGGTACAGGCGACACCTTCACAGATACGCAGTATTTT.

The chain employs TRBV7-6 and TRBJ1-1, with D unclear. CDR3 size: 16 residues. The V end was cut by 0 bases, the J end by 3 bases, with 14 bases between. Per germline, CDR1 SGHVS and CDR2 FNYEAQ. The CDR3 sequence is CASSLAAGQTYTEAFF. The CDR3 region has the DNA TGTGCCAGCAGCTTAGCGGCAGGTCAGACGTACACTGAAGCTTTCTTT.

The gene calls are TRBV15 and TRBJ1-2; weak D call: TRBD1 (5 bases). In germline, CDR1 is LNHNV, CDR2 YYDKDF (reference sequence). The CDR3 is 14 residues long. The V and J ends lost 0 bases and 5 bases respectively, with 10 bases between them. The CDR3 spells CATSRDSRDYGYTF. Written as DNA, the CDR3 is TGTGCCACCAGCAGAGATAGCAGGGATTATGGCTACACCTTC.

The chain couples TRBV6-5 to TRBJ2-3, with TRBD1 matching 8 bases. After removal of 6 bases from V and 1 base from J, the junction contained 3 bases not matched to a gene. This CDR3 is built from 14 residues. CDR1 and CDR2 (germline): MNHEY, SVGAGI. The CDR3 loop is CASSGGQGTDTQYF. Here the CDR3 DNA reads TGTGCCAGCAGCGGGGGACAGGGCACAGATACGCAGTATTTT.

This rearrangement joins TRBV5-1 to TRBJ1-1; D not certain. Deletions cut 8 bases from V and 4 bases from J, with 18 bases between. This CDR3 is 14 amino acids long. Germline V gene lookup returns CDR1 SGHRS and CDR2 YFSETQ. The CDR3 loop is CASGKEVPSTEAFF. In DNA, the CDR3 is TGCGCCAGTGGGAAGGAAGTGCCTAGCACTGAAGCTTTCTTT.

This clone was detected once. The rearrangement uses TRBV11-2 and TRBJ1-6; D uncertain. The CDR3 covers 13 residues. The germline V gene encodes CDR1 SGHAT and CDR2 FQNNGV. With 3 bases removed from V and 7 bases from J, the gap between germline ends came to 7 bases. As DNA, the CDR3 is TGTGCCAGCAGCTTCTTGGGGAATTCACCCCTCCACTTT. Amino acid sequence: CASSFLGNSPLHF.

The chain has TRBV10-1 and TRBJ1-3; D is uncertain. V gave up 8 bases and J gave up 3 bases, with 11 bases separating them. The CDR3 consists of 13 residues. In germline, CDR1 is WNHNN, CDR2 SYGVQD (reference sequence). CDR3 nucleotide sequence: TGCGCCAGCGCCGAGGGAGGTGGAAACACCATATATTTT. Translation: CASAEGGGNTIYF.

The V gene is TRBV19, the J gene TRBJ1-2; 10 positions match TRBD1. Trimming at V came to 5 bases and at J to 8 bases, leaving 8 bases not matched to a gene. CDR1 LNHDA and CDR2 SQIVND come from the germline V gene (reference sequence). The CDR3 runs 14 residues. CDR3 DNA: TGTGCCAGTAGTCAACGACAGGGGGCTGGAGGCTACACCTTC. It translates to CASSQRQGAGGYTF.

This clone is a singleton in its sample. The chain carries TRBV7-2 and TRBJ1-2; no reliable D call. This CDR3 has 16 residues. Germline assignment: CDR1 SGHTA and CDR2 FQGNSA. Trimming cost V 4 bases and J 7 bases, with 22 bases left between them. The DNA for the CDR3 is TGTGCCAGCAGCTCGAGTTCCCGACTCCTCCGGGGTGGCTACACCTTC. This sequence encodes CASSSSSRLLRGGYTF.

This rearrangement joins TRBV7-6 to TRBJ2-2, with 8 bases identical to TRBD1. This CDR3 spans 14 amino acids. CDR1 SGHVS and CDR2 FNYEAQ come from the germline V gene. V shed 6 bases, J shed 0 bases, and the junction held 0 bases outside the gene matches. The CDR3 sequence: CASRGQANTGELFF. The CDR3 DNA sequence: TGTGCCAGCAGGGGACAGGCGAACACCGGGGAGCTGTTTTTT.